One and the same sample provided the 8 T cell receptor beta chains below, sequenced in a study of blood T cell repertoires in COVID-19. Assay: immunoSEQ multiplex PCR; the TCRdb copy retains only in-frame clones and omits some. The table shows around 290,000 clones, with 75% to 90% occurring only once. The sequenced material came from PBMCs or T cells enriched from blood (not recorded which). The origin of the receptors is a middle-aged woman who had recovered from COVID-19.

CDR3 sequence reads: CASNARYSNQPQHF. CDR3 nucleotide sequence: TGTGCCAGTAATGCCAGATATAGCAATCAGCCCCAGCATTTT. The chain carries TRBV19 and TRBJ1-5; no clear D. The CDR3 spans 14 residues. Trimming pared 7 bases from V and 0 bases from J, leaving 10 bases between. Germline V gene lookup returns CDR1 LNHDA and CDR2 SQIVND (reference sequence).

The CDR3 protein is CATSDSRSTGHANEKLFF. As DNA, the CDR3 is TGTGCCACCAGTGATAGCCGATCAACAGGGCACGCTAATGAAAAACTGTTTTTT. The rearrangement uses TRBV24-1 and TRBJ1-4, with D maybe TRBD1 (6 bases). V shed 3 bases and J shed 3 bases, with 19 bases lying between them. The CDR3 sequence is 18 residues long. CDR1 is KGHDR and CDR2 is SFDVKD in the germline V gene.

This clone was seen a handful of times. CDR3 amino acids: CASSPEGTGYTF. The CDR3 bases are TGCGCCAGCAGCCCCGAGGGTACTGGCTACACCTTC. This chain joins TRBV5-1 and TRBJ1-2; D is unresolved. Germline V gene data show CDR1 as SGHRS and CDR2 as YFSETQ. The CDR3 totals 12 residues. V dropped 4 bases and J dropped 7 bases, with 11 bases sitting between them.

The rearrangement uses TRBV5-1 and TRBJ2-3; the match to TRBD2 covers 8 bases. CDR3 length: 16 amino acids. Trimming cost V 6 bases and J 4 bases; bases outside gene matches: 13. Germline CDR1 SGHRS, CDR2 YFSETQ. CDR3 coding DNA: TGCGCCAGCAAAATCCAAGGAGCGGGAGCAGCAGATACGCAGTATTTT. Translated, it gives CASKIQGAGAADTQYF. The variable domain in full, with the rest retrieved from reference TRBV5-1 and TRBJ2-3, is KAGVTQTPRYLIKTRGQQVTLSCSPISGHRSVSWYQQTPGQGLQFLFEYFSETQRNKGNFPGRFSGRQFSNSRSEMNVSTLELGDSALYLCASKIQGAGAADTQYFGPGTRLTVL.

This clone was detected only once. The rearrangement joins TRBV6-2 or TRBV6-3 to TRBJ2-1; a possible D gene is TRBD1 (6 bases). The CDR3 is 15 residues long. The germline CDR1 and CDR2 sequences are MNHEY and SVGEGT. Trimming took 4 bases from V and 1 from J, leaving 11 bases between them. CDR3 sequence (DNA): TGTGCCAGCAGTTTGCCGAGGGGGTCCTACAATGAGCAGTTCTTC. It codes for CASSLPRGSYNEQFF.

The chain employs TRBV12-3 or TRBV12-4 and TRBJ1-1, with 7 bases fitting TRBD1. The CDR3 spans 12 residues. Losses at the gene ends were 3 bases for V and 14 bases for J; bases not matched to a gene: 9. The CDR3 nucleotides are TGTGCCAGCAGTTTTTCGGGACAGAAGTCCTTCTTT. It specifies CASSFSGQKSFF.

The chain is built from TRBV7-2 and TRBJ2-7, with D tentatively TRBD1 (6 bases). Germline V gene sequence: CDR1 SGHTA, CDR2 FQGNSA. V lost 2 bases and J 1 base, leaving 9 bases between the germline ends. The CDR3 has 14 amino acids. The CDR3 sequence is CASSLMDRSYEQYF. For the CDR3, the DNA is TGTGCCAGCAGCTTAATGGACAGATCCTACGAGCAGTACTTC.

This clone was counted once. The CDR3 sequence is CASSSGTSNSPLHF. The CDR3 DNA follows: TGTGCCAGCAGCTCCGGGACAAGTAATTCACCCCTCCACTTT. The J gene is TRBJ1-6, the V gene TRBV11-2; the D gene is possibly TRBD1 (6 bases). The CDR3 sequence is 14 residues long. Trimming took off 4 bases at V and 6 bases at J, with 10 bases between the two ends. The germline CDR1 and CDR2 sequences are SGHAT and FQNNGV.